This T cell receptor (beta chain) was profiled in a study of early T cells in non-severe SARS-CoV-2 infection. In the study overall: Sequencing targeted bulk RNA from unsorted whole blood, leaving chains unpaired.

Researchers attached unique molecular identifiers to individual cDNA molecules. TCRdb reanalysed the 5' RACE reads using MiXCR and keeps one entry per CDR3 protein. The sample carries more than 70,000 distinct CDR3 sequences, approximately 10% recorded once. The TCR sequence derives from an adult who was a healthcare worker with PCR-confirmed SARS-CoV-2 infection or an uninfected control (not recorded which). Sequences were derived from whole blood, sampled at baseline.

CDR3 amino acids: CASSPNGGDEQFF. Here the CDR3 DNA reads TGTGCCAGCAGCCCGAACGGCGGGGATGAGCAGTTCTTC. The chain combines TRBV3-1 with TRBJ2-1, with D possibly matching TRBD2 (6 bases). Germline assignment: CDR1 LGHDT and CDR2 YNNKEL (reference sequence). V shed 4 bases and J shed 8 bases, with 12 bases lying between them. The CDR3 loop spans 13 amino acids.